What follows describes a single T cell receptor (beta chain). Its antigen is unknown. Trimming cost V 4 bases and J 11 bases; bases outside gene matches: 13. The CDR3 loop spans 16 amino acids. Germline loops: CDR1 SGHTA, CDR2 FQGTGA. Here immunoSEQ multiplex PCR was the method, and the copy in TCRdb shows in-frame clones only, minus some. The data hold roughly 2.2 million clones, with around 92% observed a single time. These data belong to a study of shared clonotypes between healthy human individuals. Study findings and constraints: Naive subsets usually exceeded memory subsets in estimated richness. Non-shared clonotypes displayed generation probabilities falling below those of clonotypes present in all four donors.

Sequencing was performed on naive CD4+ T cells from PBMCs. The subset denotes: CD45RA+ positively selected. The origin of this receptor is a man younger than 30 in good health. Some clones in this sample may be carry-over from other donors' samples. The V and J genes are TRBV7-3 and TRBJ2-1; the match to TRBD2 covers 11 bases. DNA of the CDR3: TGTGCCAGCAGCTCACTAGCGGGGGACCACATGGGGCAGCAGTTCTTC. Protein sequence: CASSSLAGDHMGQQFF.